The 6 T cell receptor beta chains reported below all come from one sample, sequenced in a study of neurological immune-mediated disorders. TCRdb fed the 5' RACE reads into MiXCR, producing one record per CDR3 protein. The table includes 35,000 to 45,000 distinct CDR3 sequences, 9.5% to 13% detected once. Sequencing used CD4+ T cells from blood. Every receptor here comes from a woman aged 25 to 39 with HTLV-1-associated myelopathy (HAM/TSP).

This clonotype was seen many times. This chain joins TRBV9 and TRBJ2-3; 9 bases are shared with TRBD2. Trimming at V came to 0 bases and at J to 2 bases, leaving 4 bases not matched to a gene. This CDR3 spans 16 amino acids. CDR1 and CDR2 from the germline V gene are SGDLS and YYNGEE. DNA for the CDR3: TGTGCCAGCAGCGTAGTCGCGGGGGGGACCACAGATACGCAGTATTTT. It translates to CASSVVAGGTTDTQYF. Full variable domain (remainder filled in from reference TRBV9 and TRBJ2-3): DSGVTQTPKHLITATGQRVTLRCSPRSGDLSVYWYQQSLDQGLQFLIQYYNGEERAKGNILERFSAQQFPDLHSELNLSSLELGDSALYFCASSVVAGGTTDTQYFGPGTRLTVL.

This clonotype has at least ten counts. CDR3 nucleotide sequence: TGCAGTGCTGGCAGGGGGACTGAGACTGAAGCTTTCTTT. This gives the protein CSAGRGTETEAFF. The gene calls are TRBV20-1 and TRBJ1-1, with 7 nucleotides matching TRBD1. After removal of 5 bases from V and 5 bases from J, the junction contained 8 bases not matched to a gene. Germline loops: CDR1 DFQATT, CDR2 SNEGSKA (reference sequence). The CDR3 consists of 13 residues.

This clonotype was counted at least ten times. The chain couples TRBV10-2 to TRBJ1-4; 9 nucleotides match TRBD1. V lost 1 base and J lost 15; bases outside the gene matches: 9. The germline V gene has CDR1 WSHSY and CDR2 SAAADI. CDR3 length: 14 amino acids. In nucleotides, the CDR3 is TGCGCCAGCAGTGAGTTCACAGGGGGCCCCGGAATGTTTTTT. This encodes CASSEFTGGPGMFF.

This clonotype was seen many times. V is TRBV4-2 and J is TRBJ2-7, with D perhaps TRBD2 (6 bases). This CDR3 has 13 amino acids. Germline V gives CDR1 LGHNA, CDR2 YNFKEQ. The V gene lost 1 base and the J gene lost 9 bases, with 13 bases spanning the gap. CDR3 sequence: CASSQAPTSSQYF. DNA for the CDR3: TGTGCCAGCAGCCAAGCCCCGACTAGTTCGCAGTACTTC.

This clonotype showed up many times. V is TRBV15 and J is TRBJ2-3; tentative D call: TRBD1 (5 bases). Germline V gene sequence: CDR1 LNHNV, CDR2 YYDKDF (reference sequence). The V end lost 1 base, the J end lost 5 bases, and 10 bases lay between the germline ends. The CDR3 has 14 residues. The CDR3 region has the DNA TGTGCCACCAGCAGAGCTCATACAGGAGATACGCAGTATTTT. It codes for CATSRAHTGDTQYF.

This clonotype was counted ten times or more. This chain links TRBV3-1 with TRBJ1-2; no definite D call. Looked up from germline, CDR1 is LGHDT and CDR2 is YNNKEL (reference sequence). The CDR3 extends over 14 amino acids. Trimming left V 4 bases short and J 5 bases short, with 14 bases between. CDR3 residues: CASSPVGQKYGYTF. The CDR3 DNA is TGTGCCAGCAGCCCAGTCGGTCAGAAGTATGGCTACACCTTC.